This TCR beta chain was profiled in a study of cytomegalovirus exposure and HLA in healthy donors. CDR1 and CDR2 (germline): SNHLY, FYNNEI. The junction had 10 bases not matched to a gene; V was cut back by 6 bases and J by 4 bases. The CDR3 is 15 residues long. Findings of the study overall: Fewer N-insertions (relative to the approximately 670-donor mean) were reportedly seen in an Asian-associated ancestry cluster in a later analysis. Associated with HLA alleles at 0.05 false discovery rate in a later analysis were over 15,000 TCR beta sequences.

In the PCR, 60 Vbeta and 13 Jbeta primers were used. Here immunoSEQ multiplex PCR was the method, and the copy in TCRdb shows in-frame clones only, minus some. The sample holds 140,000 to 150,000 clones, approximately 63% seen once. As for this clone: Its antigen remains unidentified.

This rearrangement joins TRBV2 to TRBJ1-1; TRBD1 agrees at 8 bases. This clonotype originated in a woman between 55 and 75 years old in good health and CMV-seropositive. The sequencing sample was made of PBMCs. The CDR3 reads CASRLATGASTEAFF. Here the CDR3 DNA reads TGTGCCAGCAGATTAGCGACAGGGGCAAGCACTGAAGCTTTCTTT.